This T cell receptor (beta chain) comes out of a study of regulatory T cells in long-lasting Graves disease. Time point described: newly diagnosed GD, antithyroid drugs for less than 3 months. From PBMCs, RNA was extracted and then used to make the TCR library. This clonotype was seen repeatedly, ten times or more. Building of the TCR beta libraries involved iRepertoire HTBI primers and Arm-PCR of CDR3 regions. TCRdb re-called the multiplex PCR reads with MiXCR, one entry per CDR3 protein. The top ten hold around 18% of the sample, which has about 620,000 distinct CDR3 sequences, under 20% seen once. The CDR3 loop spans 15 amino acids. The V gene end was trimmed by 6 bases and the J gene end by 4 bases; junction bases not matched to a gene: 9. The germline V gene has CDR1 MDHEN and CDR2 SYDVKM. This same sample was also taken into another study, of T cells in Graves' hyperthyroidism and ophthalmopathy. Per that paper: When ophthalmopathy did not progress within 18 months, Graves' hyperthyroidism was considered stable. Most thyroid clonotypes expanded above 0.001 were also detected in blood.

The chain has TRBV28 and TRBJ1-2; 9 bases are shared with TRBD1. The TCR comes from a woman under 40 with Graves disease. This specimen consisted of peripheral blood mononuclear cells (PBMCs), obtained at new diagnosis, from a patient treated with antithyroid drugs. The CDR3 spells CASSYRDRVTYGYTF. CDR3 nucleotide sequence: TGTGCCAGCAGCTACCGGGACAGGGTCACCTATGGCTACACCTTC.